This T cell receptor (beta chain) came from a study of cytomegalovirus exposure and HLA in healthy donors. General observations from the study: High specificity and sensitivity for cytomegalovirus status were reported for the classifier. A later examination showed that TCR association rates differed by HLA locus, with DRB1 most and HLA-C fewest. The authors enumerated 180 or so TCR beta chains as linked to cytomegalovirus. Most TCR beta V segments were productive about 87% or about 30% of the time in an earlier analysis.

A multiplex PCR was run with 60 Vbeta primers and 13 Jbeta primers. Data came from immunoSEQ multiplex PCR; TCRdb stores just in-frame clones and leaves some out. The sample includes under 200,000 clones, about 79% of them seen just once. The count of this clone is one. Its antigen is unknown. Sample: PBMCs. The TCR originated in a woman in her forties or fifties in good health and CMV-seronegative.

CDR3 region: CASSPDRSNSPLHF. The CDR3, as DNA: TGTGCCAGTAGCCCCGACAGGAGTAATTCACCCCTCCACTTT. This chain uses TRBV19 with TRBJ1-6, with D possibly TRBD1 on 6 matching bases. CDR1 LNHDA and CDR2 SQIVND come from the germline V gene (reference sequence). This CDR3 spans 14 amino acids. Trimming took off 6 bases at V and 6 bases at J, with 12 bases between the two ends.